The 16 T cell receptor beta chains presented below share a single source sample, sequenced in a study of blood T cell repertoires in COVID-19. Repertoires were generated with immunoSEQ multiplex PCR, while TCRdb's copy carries only in-frame clones and drops some. The sample contains 150,000 to 200,000 clones, approximately 86% of which appear only once. Input material: peripheral blood. The receptors were sampled from a woman in her fifties or sixties with acute or convalescent COVID-19.

This clone was seen more than once but under ten times. The gene calls are TRBV6-6 and TRBJ1-3; perhaps TRBD1 as D (6 bases). The germline V gene encodes CDR1 MNHNY and CDR2 SVGAGI (reference sequence). The CDR3 runs 14 residues. V lost 5 bases to trimming and J lost 1 base, with 9 bases between them. The DNA of the CDR3 is TGTGCCAGCAGTAAGGACAGTTCTGGAAACACCATATATTTT. Its protein is CASSKDSSGNTIYF.

The chain carries TRBV6-7 and TRBJ2-1; a weak D match, TRBD2 (7 bases). TRBV6-7 is labeled an ORF, and its function is uncertain. V lost 2 bases to trimming and J lost 0 bases, with 11 bases between them. CDR3 length: 16 amino acids. Here the CDR3 DNA reads TGTGCCAGCAGTTACCGTGGGGGGGCCTCCTACAATGAGCAGTTCTTC. This gives the protein CASSYRGGASYNEQFF.

The CDR3 here is CASTQWNTEAFF. CDR3 nucleotides: TGTGCCAGTACCCAGTGGAACACTGAAGCTTTCTTT. The rearrangement joins TRBV19 to TRBJ1-1; D gene uncertain. Between the trimmed V and J ends, which lost 7 bases and 1 base, there was a span of 7 bases. The CDR3 is 12 amino acids. The germline gives CDR1 LNHDA, CDR2 SQIVND (reference sequence).

This chain joins TRBV6-6 and TRBJ1-6; weak D call: TRBD1 (6 bases). V lost 4 bases, J lost 3 bases, and 10 bases lay in between. This CDR3 comprises 15 residues. Per germline, CDR1 MNHNY and CDR2 SVGAGI (reference sequence). DNA of the CDR3: TGTGCCAGCAGTTCCGGGACAAACTATAATTCACCCCTCCACTTT. Translated: CASSSGTNYNSPLHF.

The chain is built from TRBV10-3 and TRBJ2-7; 14 bases map to TRBD2. V dropped 11 bases and J dropped 3; count of bases not matched to a gene: 3. The CDR3 is 13 amino acids. Germline V CDR1 and CDR2: ENHRY, SYGVKD. CDR3 loop: CASGTSGGYEQYF. The CDR3 DNA is TGTGCCTCGGGGACTAGCGGGGGCTACGAGCAGTACTTC.

The V gene is TRBV30, the J gene TRBJ1-5, with D possibly matching TRBD1 (6 bases). The V and J ends lost 4 bases and 3 bases respectively, with 13 bases between them. The CDR3 length is 14 residues. Germline CDR1 GTSNPN, CDR2 SVGIG (reference sequence). The DNA of the CDR3 is TGTGCCTGGAATACCAGGGGCCTCAATCAGCCCCAGCATTTT. As protein: CAWNTRGLNQPQHF.

The chain employs TRBV7-9 and TRBJ2-3; D is unclear. V was pared by 5 bases and J by 1 base, with 7 bases between. CDR1 and CDR2 (germline): SEHNR, FQNEAQ (reference sequence). The CDR3 spans 13 residues. CDR3 coding DNA: TGTGCCAGCAGCGTCGCAGGCACAGATACGCAGTATTTT. Translating it yields CASSVAGTDTQYF.

This clone was recorded only once. The chain is built from TRBV21-1 and TRBJ2-7; TRBD2, as called in the table, went unchecked against the DNA. TRBV21-1 is recorded as a pseudogene. CDR3 length equals 15 residues. The CDR3 loop reads CASSKESGVSYEQYF. The CDR3 DNA reads as TGTGCCAGCAGCAAAGAAAGCGGGGTCTCCTACGAGCAGTACTTC.

This clone was detected only once. The chain has TRBV5-1 and TRBJ2-5, with a possible D match to TRBD1 (7 bases). There are 16 residues in the CDR3. The germline V and J ends were trimmed by 6 bases and 5 bases, with 23 bases remaining between them. Germline CDR1 SGHRS, CDR2 YFSETQ. CDR3 loop: CASIGGTTGRRETQYF. The CDR3 nucleotides are TGCGCCAGCATTGGGGGGACGACAGGGAGGAGGGAGACCCAGTACTTC.

The chain combines TRBV7-2 with TRBJ2-4, with D possibly TRBD1 on 6 matching bases. V dropped 1 base and J dropped 2 bases, with 12 bases sitting between them. Germline V gene lookup returns CDR1 SGHTA and CDR2 FQGNSA. The CDR3 loop spans 16 amino acids. In nucleotides, the CDR3 is TGTGCCAGCAGCTTAGAAACAGGGTCGACCAAAAACATTCAGTACTTC. Protein: CASSLETGSTKNIQYF.

The chain carries TRBV19 and TRBJ2-5; D is unclear. This CDR3 is 13 amino acids long. Germline CDR1 reads LNHDA; CDR2 reads SQIVND (reference sequence). Trimming stripped 4 bases from V and 6 bases from J, with 12 bases between. DNA for the CDR3: TGTGCCAGTAGTACCACCGGGTTGAAGACCCAGTACTTC. Its translation is CASSTTGLKTQYF.

This clone was seen only a few times. The J gene is TRBJ1-5, the V gene TRBV7-2; 7 nucleotides align to TRBD1. With 3 bases clipped from V and 0 bases from J, the junction kept 8 bases outside the gene matches. There are 17 residues in the CDR3. CDR1 SGHTA and CDR2 FQGNSA come from the germline V gene. CDR3 sequence reads: CASSFSGTAYSNQPQHF. CDR3 DNA sequence: TGTGCCAGCAGCTTTTCCGGGACAGCGTATAGCAATCAGCCCCAGCATTTT. Supplemented by reference TRBV7-2 and TRBJ1-5, the full variable domain reads GAGVSQSPSNKVTEKGKDVELRCDPISGHTALYWYRQSLGQGLEFLIYFQGNSAPDKSGLPSDRFSAERTGGSVSTLTIQRTQQEDSAVYLCASSFSGTAYSNQPQHFGDGTRLSIL.

The chain employs TRBV4-3 and TRBJ1-4, with D maybe TRBD1 (6 bases). V lost 4 bases to trimming and J lost 4 bases, with 10 bases between them. CDR1 and CDR2 (germline): LGHNA, YSLEER. This CDR3 contains 14 residues. CDR3 nucleotides: TGCGCCAGCAGCCCACAGGGCCGTAATGAAAAACTGTTTTTT. Residues: CASSPQGRNEKLFF.

This chain connects TRBV19 to TRBJ1-5; the match to TRBD1 covers 12 bases. The J segment lost 1 base and the V segment lost 9 bases, leaving 7 bases of the junction unmatched. Per the germline V gene, CDR1 is LNHDA and CDR2 is SQIVND (reference sequence). The CDR3 has 16 residues. The CDR3 here is CASLSGTGGSNQPQHF. The CDR3 region has the DNA TGTGCCAGCCTATCCGGGACAGGGGGCAGCAATCAGCCCCAGCATTTT.

This clone appeared once. The V and J genes are TRBV9 and TRBJ2-7; 7 bases align to TRBD2. The CDR3 covers 16 residues. The V and J ends lost 0 bases and 3 bases, in that order; junction bases with no gene match: 9. CDR1 SGDLS and CDR2 YYNGEE come from the germline V gene. The CDR3 here is CASSVAPGTNHYEQYF. CDR3 bases: TGTGCCAGCAGCGTAGCCCCCGGGACTAACCACTACGAGCAGTACTTC.

This sequence joins TRBV5-1 and TRBJ2-2, with TRBD2 matching 7 bases. Unmatched junction bases numbered 11, after V lost 0 bases and J lost 3 bases. The CDR3 loop spans 18 amino acids. Germline CDR1 reads SGHRS; CDR2 reads YFSETQ. The CDR3 protein is CASSLAGLSSGYTGELFF. The CDR3 DNA is TGCGCCAGCAGCTTGGCGGGACTATCGAGCGGTTACACCGGGGAGCTGTTTTTT.